The T cell receptor (beta chain) described here comes from a study of blood T cell repertoires in COVID-19. Germline V gives CDR1 MDHEN, CDR2 SYDVKM. Losses at the gene ends were 6 bases for V and 7 bases for J; bases not matched to a gene: 15. There are 16 residues in the CDR3. Assay used: immunoSEQ multiplex PCR; TCRdb lists only in-frame clones, some missing. The sample carries 40,000 to 60,000 clones, approximately 84% recorded once. The chain employs TRBV28 and TRBJ1-5, with 7 bases identical to TRBD1. The sequence was collected from an elderly woman with COVID-19, enrolled during active disease. Input material: peripheral blood. In nucleotides, the CDR3 is TGTGCCAGCAGCACCCCGGGGACAGTCCTGGGACAGCCCCAGCATTTT. It codes for CASSTPGTVLGQPQHF.